The 30 T cell receptor beta chains below were found in one sample sequenced in a study of T-cell reconstitution after alpha-beta-depleted transplantation in children. TCRbeta library construction was performed incorporating unique molecular identifiers. TCRdb redid the calling of the PCR reads with MiXCR, one entry per CDR3 protein. This sample has 200,000 or so distinct CDR3 sequences, with 5% to 6.5% found just once. This sample comprised PBMCs, obtained before TCRalphabeta/CD19-depleted stem cell transplant. Every receptor here comes from a girl less than two years old with combined immunodeficiency, due to receive a stem cell transplant.

In this sample, this clonotype turned up many times. V gene TRBV24-1 combines with J gene TRBJ2-1; 10 bases line up with TRBD2. CDR1 KGHDR and CDR2 SFDVKD come from the germline V gene. The trim removed 5 bases at V and 3 bases at J, leaving 0 bases unmatched. This CDR3 spans 14 amino acids. Written as DNA, the CDR3 is TGTGCCACCAGTGCTAGCGGGAGCTACAATGAGCAGTTCTTC. It encodes CATSASGSYNEQFF.

The chain has TRBV7-2 and TRBJ1-3; D remains ambiguous. Germline V gene data show CDR1 as SGHTA and CDR2 as FQGNSA. Trimming shortened V by 5 bases and J by 2 bases, and 4 bases separated the two germline ends. The CDR3 has 12 amino acids. The DNA of the CDR3 is TGTGCCAGCAGCACACCTGGAAACACCATATATTTT. It yields the protein CASSTPGNTIYF.

This clonotype was seen repeatedly, ten times or more. The chain joins TRBV29-1 to TRBJ2-7; 11 nucleotides line up with TRBD2. J was trimmed by 4 bases and V by 4 bases; bases with no gene match: 6. The germline gives CDR1 SQVTM, CDR2 ANQGSEA. The length of the CDR3 is 14 residues. The CDR3 sequence is CSVVSSGRTYEQYF. CDR3 coding DNA: TGCAGCGTTGTGTCTAGCGGGAGGACATACGAGCAGTACTTC.

This clonotype was picked up many times. The CDR3 DNA reads TGTGCCAGCAGCCAAGACCGGTGGCTAGAGACCCAGTACTTC. It specifies CASSQDRWLETQYF. The rearrangement uses TRBV4-2 and TRBJ2-5; D unclear. The CDR3 is made up of 14 amino acids. Germline CDR1 is LGHNA and CDR2 is YNFKEQ. Trimming left V 0 bases short and J 4 bases short, with 9 bases between.

This clonotype was recorded many times. The chain joins TRBV7-9 to TRBJ2-2, with D maybe TRBD2 (6 bases). Trimming shortened V by 5 bases and J by 7 bases, and 17 bases separated the two germline ends. The V gene's germline CDR1 is SEHNR and CDR2 FQNEAQ (reference sequence). CDR3 size: 15 residues. CDR3 sequence reads: CASSSTGGAIGELFF. CDR3 bases: TGTGCCAGCAGCAGTACCGGGGGAGCCATCGGGGAGCTGTTTTTT. Looking up the rest from reference TRBV7-9 and TRBJ2-2 gives the full variable domain: DTGVSQNPRHKITKRGQNVTFRCDPISEHNRLYWYRQTLGQGPEFLTYFQNEAQLEKSRLLSDRFSAERPKGSFSTLEIQRTEQGDSAMYLCASSSTGGAIGELFFGEGSRLTVL.

This clonotype turned up a few times. V usage is TRBV7-9 and J usage is TRBJ2-2, with D unresolved. The CDR3 covers 13 residues. The V end lost 1 base, the J end lost 7 bases, and 7 bases lay between the germline ends. Germline CDR1 and CDR2: SEHNR and FQNEAQ (reference sequence). The CDR3: CASSLGVSGELFF. The CDR3 region has the DNA TGTGCCAGCAGCTTAGGAGTGAGCGGGGAGCTGTTTTTT.

Many counts were recorded for this clonotype. In DNA, the CDR3 is TGTGCCAGCAGCTTAGTTCCGGGCCGGGAGCTGTTTTTT. Translation: CASSLVPGRELFF. The rearrangement links TRBV7-9 to TRBJ2-2; D gene uncertain. CDR3 length equals 13 residues. The V and J ends lost 1 base and 9 bases respectively, with 9 bases between them. Germline V CDR1 and CDR2: SEHNR, FQNEAQ (reference sequence).

The gene calls are TRBV20-1 and TRBJ2-1, with 9 bases fitting TRBD2. Germline CDR1 is DFQATT and CDR2 is SNEGSKA (reference sequence). V trimming: 3 bases; J trimming: 2 bases; junction bases outside the gene matches: 8. The CDR3 runs 16 residues. The CDR3 DNA reads as TGCAGTGCTAGCATCCTAGCGGGATTTGCCTACAATGAGCAGTTCTTC. Translated: CSASILAGFAYNEQFF.

This clonotype was recorded many times. The chain employs TRBV5-1 and TRBJ2-1; D may be TRBD1 (6 bases). The CDR3 consists of 13 residues. Trimming pared 1 base from V and 5 bases from J, leaving 7 bases between. The germline gives CDR1 SGHRS, CDR2 YFSETQ. CDR3 sequence: CASSLSGDNEQFF. In DNA form, the CDR3 reads TGCGCCAGCAGCTTGTCAGGGGACAATGAGCAGTTCTTC. Combining the CDR3 with reference TRBV5-1 and TRBJ2-1 gives the whole variable domain KAGVTQTPRYLIKTRGQQVTLSCSPISGHRSVSWYQQTPGQGLQFLFEYFSETQRNKGNFPGRFSGRQFSNSRSEMNVSTLELGDSALYLCASSLSGDNEQFFGPGTRLTVL.

This clonotype was seen ten or more times. The chain couples TRBV11-2 to TRBJ2-1; D is perhaps TRBD2 (5 bases). Trimming left V 4 bases short and J 6 bases short, with 19 bases between. The CDR3 totals 16 residues. Germline V gives CDR1 SGHAT, CDR2 FQNNGV. CDR3 sequence: CASSWGSALLSNEQFF. The DNA for the CDR3 is TGTGCCAGCAGCTGGGGTAGCGCCCTACTGAGCAATGAGCAGTTCTTC.

This clonotype showed up many times. The CDR3 DNA sequence: TGTGCCAGCAGCTTGGGATTATACGGCTACACCTTC. Protein product: CASSLGLYGYTF. This sequence joins TRBV5-8 and TRBJ1-2; no reliable D call. Per the germline V gene, CDR1 is SGHTS and CDR2 is YDEGEE. Trimming removed 0 bases at V and 8 bases at J, with 8 bases between. The CDR3 is 12 amino acids.

A remark on this clonotype: A much larger clone lies one base from this, so it may be a read error. This chain links TRBV7-9 with TRBJ1-1; D is undetermined. CDR3 length: 13 residues. Germline CDR1 and CDR2: SEHNR and FQNEAQ (reference sequence). V was cut by 6 bases and J by 4 bases, with 12 bases left in between. CDR3 in amino acids: CASRLGEGTEAFF. The CDR3 DNA sequence: TGTGCCAGCAGGCTCGGAGAGGGCACTGAAGCTTTCTTT.

This clonotype was seen repeatedly, ten times or more. The chain is built from TRBV20-1 and TRBJ2-3; D is unclear. CDR3 length: 13 residues. V was pared by 2 bases and J by 2 bases, with 8 bases between. Germline lookup yields CDR1 DFQATT and CDR2 SNEGSKA (reference sequence). The CDR3 region has the DNA TGCAGTGCTAGAACGTGGATCACAGATACGCAGTATTTT. This gives the protein CSARTWITDTQYF.

In its sample, this clonotype was seen many times. The chain couples TRBV7-8 to TRBJ1-2, with D possibly matching TRBD1 (5 bases). Germline lookup yields CDR1 SGHVS and CDR2 FQNEAQ. The CDR3 runs 13 residues. V gave up 7 bases and J gave up 3 bases, with 12 bases separating them. The chain's CDR3 is CASTDTAYYGYTF. The CDR3 DNA follows: TGTGCCAGCACGGACACAGCTTACTATGGCTACACCTTC.

This clonotype occurred many times. The CDR3 is CASSLDPGSYNEQFF. The CDR3 region has the DNA TGTGCCAGCAGCTTAGACCCTGGTTCCTACAATGAGCAGTTCTTC. V usage is TRBV7-6 and J usage is TRBJ2-1; no clear D gene. V lost 1 base and J lost 1, with 8 bases in between. Germline assignment: CDR1 SGHVS and CDR2 FNYEAQ. The CDR3 runs 15 residues.

The sample holds many counts of this clonotype. The chain has TRBV28 and TRBJ1-2; maybe TRBD1 (5 bases). V was trimmed by 6 bases and J by 1 base, leaving 21 bases between them. Germline assignment: CDR1 MDHEN and CDR2 SYDVKM. The CDR3 sequence is 17 residues long. The CDR3 DNA sequence: TGTGCCAGCAGCTCTCTCAACCGGGACGGAAATAACTATGGCTACACCTTC. This gives the protein CASSSLNRDGNNYGYTF.

The rearrangement joins TRBV14 to TRBJ2-1; the D call may be TRBD1 or TRBD2 (5 bases each). Looked up from germline, CDR1 is SGHDN and CDR2 is FVKESK. V was pared by 0 bases and J by 1 base, with 16 bases between. The CDR3 spans 18 residues. CDR3 DNA sequence: TGTGCCAGCAGCCAAGATAGGCACGGGACCCTTTCCTACAATGAGCAGTTCTTC. Protein: CASSQDRHGTLSYNEQFF.

This clonotype was seen repeatedly, ten times or more. V and J are TRBV29-1 and TRBJ1-2; no reliable D call. Trimming pared 4 bases from V and 8 bases from J, leaving 2 bases between. Germline CDR1 SQVTM, CDR2 ANQGSEA. CDR3 length: 8 residues. The chain's CDR3 is CSVGGYTF. CDR3 sequence (DNA): TGCAGCGTTGGGGGCTACACCTTC.

Many counts were recorded for this clonotype. The rearrangement links TRBV12-3 or TRBV12-4 to TRBJ2-1; 11 positions agree with TRBD2. The CDR3 spans 15 residues. Trimming cost V 3 bases and J 6 bases; bases outside gene matches: 4. Here the CDR3 reads CASSFTSGGTNEQFF. In DNA form, the CDR3 reads TGTGCCAGCAGTTTCACTAGCGGGGGCACCAATGAGCAGTTCTTC.

This clonotype was recorded many times. The chain's CDR3 is CSVPGPFSTEAFF. CDR3 nucleotides: TGCAGCGTCCCGGGACCTTTTAGTACTGAAGCTTTCTTT. The rearrangement joins TRBV29-1 to TRBJ1-1; TRBD1 might be the D (5 bases). V lost 6 bases and J 5 bases, leaving 16 bases between the germline ends. Germline V CDR1 and CDR2: SQVTM, ANQGSEA. This CDR3 contains 13 residues.

This clonotype was detected many times. The chain uses TRBV19 and TRBJ2-1, with 7 nucleotides matching TRBD1. CDR1 is LNHDA and CDR2 is SQIVND in the germline V gene (reference sequence). CDR3 length: 15 amino acids. The junction had 7 bases not matched to a gene; V was cut back by 4 bases and J by 4 bases. The CDR3 DNA reads as TGTGCCAGTAGTAATGACAGGGTAGGTTACAATGAGCAGTTCTTC. Its translation: CASSNDRVGYNEQFF.

The table lists this clonotype with a few counts. V gene TRBV20-1 combines with J gene TRBJ1-5, with TRBD1 matching over 8 bases. After removal of 1 base from V and 0 bases from J, the junction contained 2 bases not matched to a gene. Germline CDR1 reads DFQATT; CDR2 reads SNEGSKA (reference sequence). This CDR3 is 15 amino acids long. The CDR3 DNA follows: TGCAGTGCTAGAGGACAGGGGTATAGCAATCAGCCCCAGCATTTT. It encodes CSARGQGYSNQPQHF.

Many counts were recorded for this clonotype. The chain combines TRBV6-1 with TRBJ1-1; D possibly corresponds to TRBD1 (5 bases). The germline V gene has CDR1 MNHNS and CDR2 SASEGT. Trimming stripped 10 bases from V and 5 bases from J, with 20 bases between. The CDR3 length is 14 residues. CDR3 nucleotide sequence: TGTGCCATCCCAAAGGGTCGGGGCCATACTGAAGCTTTCTTT. Translating it yields CAIPKGRGHTEAFF.

This clonotype was seen more than once but under ten times. This sequence joins TRBV5-1 and TRBJ2-1; 13 positions agree with TRBD2. Germline CDR1 reads SGHRS; CDR2 reads YFSETQ. The V segment lost 6 bases and the J segment 8 bases; nucleotides outside the gene matches: 8. The length of the CDR3 is 15 residues. Here the CDR3 reads CASKKGLAGVDEQFF. In nucleotides, the CDR3 is TGCGCCAGCAAAAAAGGACTAGCGGGAGTGGATGAGCAGTTCTTC.

This clonotype was found many times. The chain combines TRBV12-3 or TRBV12-4 with TRBJ1-2; tentative D call: TRBD1 (5 bases). CDR3 length equals 11 residues. V shed 6 bases and J shed 5 bases, with 7 bases lying between them. CDR3 amino acids: CASSPGYGYTF. CDR3 DNA sequence: TGTGCCAGCAGCCCAGGGTATGGCTACACCTTC.

Many counts were recorded for this clonotype. This chain connects TRBV5-1 to TRBJ2-1, with TRBD2 matching 9 bases. Looked up from germline, CDR1 is SGHRS and CDR2 is YFSETQ. The CDR3 runs to 16 residues. The J segment lost 5 bases and the V segment lost 5 bases, leaving 11 bases of the junction unmatched. In nucleotides, the CDR3 is TGCGCCAGCAGTCCCGCGGGGGGGTTCCCAAACAATGAGCAGTTCTTC. Its translation: CASSPAGGFPNNEQFF.

This clonotype was found many times. J is TRBJ2-3 and V is TRBV3-1; D remains unclear. The CDR3 contains 11 residues. Between the trimmed V and J ends, which lost 1 base and 6 bases, there was a span of 2 bases. Germline-derived CDR1 and CDR2 are LGHDT and YNNKEL (reference sequence). Here the CDR3 DNA reads TGTGCCAGCAGCCAAGCTGATACGCAGTATTTT. This sequence encodes CASSQADTQYF.

There are many counts of this clonotype. The chain links TRBV20-1 to TRBJ2-5; 10 bases are a match to TRBD2. Trimming at V came to 2 bases and at J to 5 bases, leaving 11 bases not matched to a gene. The CDR3 is 16 residues long. Germline values: CDR1 DFQATT, CDR2 SNEGSKA (reference sequence). The CDR3 here is CSARPFQAGGPETQYF. The CDR3 DNA is TGCAGTGCTAGACCATTCCAAGCGGGGGGGCCCGAGACCCAGTACTTC.

This clonotype was seen repeatedly, ten times or more. The chain links TRBV28 to TRBJ2-1; 14 bases fit TRBD2. The germline V gene has CDR1 MDHEN and CDR2 SYDVKM. V lost 3 bases to trimming and J lost 6 bases; unmatched junction nucleotides: 1. The CDR3 runs to 15 residues. Here the CDR3 reads CASSFGLAGGNEQFF. CDR3 nucleotides: TGTGCCAGCAGTTTTGGACTAGCGGGAGGCAATGAGCAGTTCTTC.

The sample holds many counts of this clonotype. The chain combines TRBV20-1 with TRBJ2-3, with 7 bases matching TRBD2. The CDR3 is 18 amino acids. The junction had 24 bases not matched to a gene; V was cut back by 6 bases and J by 6 bases. The germline V gene encodes CDR1 DFQATT and CDR2 SNEGSKA (reference sequence). The CDR3 DNA follows: TGCAGTGCCCTCCTGGGGCCTTGGGGGGGGGATCCCTGGGATACGCAGTATTTT. Protein sequence: CSALLGPWGGDPWDTQYF.